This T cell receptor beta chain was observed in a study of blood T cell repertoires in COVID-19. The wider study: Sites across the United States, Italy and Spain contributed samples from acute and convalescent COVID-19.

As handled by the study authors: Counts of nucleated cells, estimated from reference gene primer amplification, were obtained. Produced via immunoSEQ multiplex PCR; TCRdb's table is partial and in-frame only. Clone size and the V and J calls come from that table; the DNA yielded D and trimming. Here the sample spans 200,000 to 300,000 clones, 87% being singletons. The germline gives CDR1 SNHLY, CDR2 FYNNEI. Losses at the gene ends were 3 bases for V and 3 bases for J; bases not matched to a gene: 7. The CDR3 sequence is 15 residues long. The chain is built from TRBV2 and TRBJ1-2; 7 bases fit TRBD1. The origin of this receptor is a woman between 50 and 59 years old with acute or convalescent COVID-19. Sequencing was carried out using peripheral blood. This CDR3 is CASSEGQPNYYGYTF. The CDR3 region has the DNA TGTGCCAGCAGTGAGGGACAGCCTAACTACTATGGCTACACCTTC.